This paragraph reports one T cell receptor beta chain. RNA, at about 0.45 to 1 ug, was reverse transcribed with random hexamers. TCRdb re-derived calls from the immunoSEQ multiplex PCR reads in MiXCR, one entry per CDR3 protein. The sample has 300,000 or so distinct CDR3 sequences, about 90% seen once; the top ten hold approximately 0.065%. This sample was taken from a study of CD8 T cells in Susac syndrome. J lost 7 bases, V lost 3 bases, and 11 bases had no gene match. Germline lookup yields CDR1 MNHNS and CDR2 SASEGT. The CDR3 is made up of 16 amino acids. This sequence originates from a human donor with multiple sclerosis. Sequenced sample: CD4+ T cells from PBMCs. The genes are TRBV6-1 and TRBJ2-1; 8 nucleotides agree with TRBD2. DNA of the CDR3: TGTGCCAGCAGTGATTTGTGGGCGGGGGGTCTTAATGAGCAGTTCTTC. Residues: CASSDLWAGGLNEQFF.